One and the same sample provided the 23 T cell receptor beta chains below, sequenced in a study of identical twins (TCRdb year 2016). The library was built by means of 5' RACE. The instrument given in TCRdb is Illumina HiSeq 2000. TCRdb itself trimmed the public reads at Q25 with fastp, ran MiXCR and retained productive beta chains. Records with the same CDR3 protein are collapsed into one entry carrying the most frequent genes and DNA. In this sample the table shows nearly 900,000 distinct CDR3 sequences, roughly an eighth of which occur a single time. The ten largest clones capture around 1.5% of the sample. These data also featured in a second study, about yellow fever vaccine responses in identical twins.

The source material was PBMCs. Receptors originate from a woman under 30 in good health.

This clonotype was picked up a small number of times. The V gene is TRBV10-3, the J gene TRBJ2-1; 8 nucleotides match TRBD2. J lost 2 bases, V lost 10 bases, and 4 bases had no gene match. In germline, CDR1 is ENHRY, CDR2 SYGVKD. This CDR3 has 13 residues. In DNA, the CDR3 is TGTGCCACACTAGCGGCTACCTACAATGAGCAGTTCTTC. Translation: CATLAATYNEQFF.

This chain links TRBV5-1 with TRBJ2-3; 9 nucleotides match TRBD2. V dropped 2 bases and J dropped 0; count of bases not matched to a gene: 13. Germline V CDR1 and CDR2: SGHRS, YFSETQ. The CDR3 runs to 19 residues. CDR3 residues: CASSFHLTTSGTSTDTQYF. CDR3 nucleotide sequence: TGCGCCAGCAGCTTCCATCTTACGACTAGCGGAACCAGCACAGATACGCAGTATTTT. The full variable domain, its missing parts supplied by reference TRBV5-1 and TRBJ2-3, is KAGVTQTPRYLIKTRGQQVTLSCSPISGHRSVSWYQQTPGQGLQFLFEYFSETQRNKGNFPGRFSGRQFSNSRSEMNVSTLELGDSALYLCASSFHLTTSGTSTDTQYFGPGTRLTVL.

This clonotype came up many times. V is TRBV7-8 and J is TRBJ2-2; D gene unclear. Between the trimmed V and J ends, which lost 7 bases and 7 bases, there was a span of 16 bases. CDR3 length: 14 amino acids. Germline V gene sequence: CDR1 SGHVS, CDR2 FQNEAQ. The CDR3 nucleotides read TGTGCCAGCACCCAAGGGCAGGTCGGCGGGGAGCTGTTTTTT. Amino acids: CASTQGQVGGELFF.

The chain joins TRBV28 to TRBJ1-6; the match to TRBD1 covers 10 bases. CDR3 length: 18 amino acids. Trimming cost V 5 bases and J 0 bases; bases outside gene matches: 7. Germline V gives CDR1 MDHEN, CDR2 SYDVKM. The CDR3 loop reads CASSPTGGISSYNSPLHF. The CDR3 nucleotides are TGTGCCAGCAGTCCGACAGGGGGCATTAGCTCCTATAATTCACCCCTCCACTTT.

This chain joins TRBV7-8 and TRBJ1-5; TRBD1 matches 8 bases. CDR1 and CDR2 from the germline V gene are SGHVS and FQNEAQ. With V trimmed by 5 bases and J by 4 bases, 7 bases remained unmatched. The CDR3 spans 15 residues. CDR3 protein: CASSNTGGRNQPQHF. CDR3 DNA: TGTGCCAGCAGCAACACAGGGGGTAGAAATCAGCCCCAGCATTTT.

The rearrangement links TRBV13 to TRBJ2-1, with 8 nucleotides matching TRBD2. Unmatched junction bases numbered 6, after V lost 5 bases and J lost 6 bases. Per the germline V gene, CDR1 is PRHDT and CDR2 is FYEKMQ (reference sequence). The CDR3 length is 14 residues. This CDR3 reads CASSVVAGGNEQFF. The CDR3, as DNA: TGTGCCAGCAGCGTCGTGGCGGGAGGCAATGAGCAGTTCTTC.

V usage is TRBV2 and J usage is TRBJ2-7; D is ambiguous. CDR1 and CDR2 (germline): SNHLY, FYNNEI. Trimming stripped 6 bases from V and 2 bases from J, with 14 bases between. This CDR3 has 14 residues. CDR3 sequence reads: CASRVGAPAYEQYV. The CDR3 bases are TGTGCCAGCAGGGTAGGTGCCCCAGCCTACGAGCAGTACGTC.

This clonotype turned up a few times. This chain connects TRBV14 to TRBJ2-2; D remains ambiguous. This CDR3 comprises 13 residues. The V gene's germline CDR1 is SGHDN and CDR2 FVKESK. V was shortened by 2 bases and J by 7 bases, with 8 bases between the two germline ends. The CDR3 loop reads CASSQRPSGELFF. As DNA, the CDR3 is TGTGCCAGCAGCCAACGACCAAGCGGGGAGCTGTTTTTT.

This clonotype was seen ten or more times. This chain links TRBV20-1 with TRBJ2-1; 10 bases align to TRBD1. Per germline, CDR1 DFQATT and CDR2 SNEGSKA (reference sequence). V lost 5 bases, J lost 7 bases, and 17 bases stayed unmatched. The CDR3 is 17 residues long. The CDR3 DNA is TGCAGTGCTCTCAATCTCCCGGGACAGGGGCCGAGGAATGAGCAGTTCTTC. This translates into CSALNLPGQGPRNEQFF.

This clonotype was seen only a few times. The chain carries TRBV29-1 and TRBJ2-1; 12 bases map to TRBD2. The CDR3 spans 14 residues. With 6 bases clipped from V and 8 bases from J, the junction kept 8 bases outside the gene matches. The germline CDR1 and CDR2 sequences are SQVTM and ANQGSEA. CDR3 nucleotides: TGCAGCGTCCTGACTAGCGGGAGCGTCTATGAGCAGTTCTTC. Translated: CSVLTSGSVYEQFF.

The V gene is TRBV20-1, the J gene TRBJ2-7; D may be TRBD1 or TRBD2 (6 bases each). Germline assignment: CDR1 DFQATT and CDR2 SNEGSKA (reference sequence). This CDR3 has 16 amino acids. With 0 bases removed from V and 2 bases from J, the gap between germline ends came to 17 bases. CDR3 DNA: TGCAGTGCTAGAGATGTCCTTGGGGGGCTCACCTACGAGCAGTACTTC. Its protein product is CSARDVLGGLTYEQYF.

This clonotype has just a few counts. V gene TRBV9 combines with J gene TRBJ1-1, with D unclear. This CDR3 has 15 residues. Germline V gene sequence: CDR1 SGDLS, CDR2 YYNGEE. Trimming left V 0 bases short and J 0 bases short, with 9 bases between. The CDR3 loop is CASSVVVKMNTEAFF. The CDR3 DNA sequence: TGTGCCAGCAGCGTAGTGGTAAAAATGAACACTGAAGCTTTCTTT.

This clonotype has at least ten counts. V usage is TRBV20-1 and J usage is TRBJ2-1; 8 bases match TRBD1. Losses at the gene ends were 5 bases for V and 14 bases for J; bases not matched to a gene: 11. The CDR3 runs to 12 residues. CDR1 and CDR2 (germline): DFQATT, SNEGSKA (reference sequence). The CDR3 sequence: CSAVPGQVLEFF. Here the CDR3 DNA reads TGCAGTGCTGTTCCGGGACAGGTTCTCGAGTTCTTC.

This clonotype turned up a few times. The chain couples TRBV20-1 to TRBJ1-1, with 7 bases aligning to TRBD1. J gave up 4 bases and V 0 bases, and 11 bases lay outside the gene matches. CDR3 length: 16 residues. The germline CDR1 and CDR2 sequences are DFQATT and SNEGSKA (reference sequence). The CDR3 DNA sequence: TGCAGTGCTAGAGAACCGAACGACAGGGTGGGCACTGAAGCTTTCTTT. It translates to CSAREPNDRVGTEAFF.

The chain combines TRBV5-1 with TRBJ1-1; D unresolved. The CDR3 is made up of 16 amino acids. The germline CDR1 and CDR2 sequences are SGHRS and YFSETQ. Trimming stripped 3 bases from V and 2 bases from J, with 17 bases between. The CDR3 DNA sequence: TGCGCCAGCAGCTGGATCGAGGCGCCTCTAAACACTGAAGCTTTCTTT. It yields the protein CASSWIEAPLNTEAFF.

The genes are TRBV20-1 and TRBJ2-1; 9 bases align to TRBD2. This CDR3 is built from 14 residues. Germline values: CDR1 DFQATT, CDR2 SNEGSKA (reference sequence). V lost 6 bases and J lost 7; bases outside the gene matches: 10. The CDR3 loop reads CSAPPAGGRNEQFF. In nucleotides, the CDR3 is TGCAGTGCCCCCCCCGCGGGGGGGCGTAATGAGCAGTTCTTC.

This clonotype showed up just a few times. The chain combines TRBV20-1 with TRBJ2-3; 8 bases fit TRBD2. V lost 6 bases and J lost 2; bases outside the gene matches: 7. The CDR3 consists of 14 residues. Germline CDR1 DFQATT, CDR2 SNEGSKA (reference sequence). The CDR3 nucleotides read TGCAGTGCAATAGCGGGGTTGAACACAGATACGCAGTATTTT. The encoded protein is CSAIAGLNTDTQYF.

The J gene is TRBJ2-1, the V gene TRBV2; D gene ambiguous. Looked up from germline, CDR1 is SNHLY and CDR2 is FYNNEI. This CDR3 contains 15 residues. Between the trimmed V and J ends, which lost 5 bases and 1 base, there was a span of 12 bases. The DNA of the CDR3 is TGTGCCAGCAGTAGAGGCCAACAATCCTACAATGAGCAGTTCTTC. Protein product: CASSRGQQSYNEQFF.

This clonotype was seen a handful of times. V usage is TRBV12-3 or TRBV12-4 and J usage is TRBJ2-3; TRBD2 agrees at 8 bases. Trimming cost V 7 bases and J 3 bases; bases outside gene matches: 18. CDR3 length: 18 residues. This CDR3 is CASKPFRGGLIVTDTQYF. CDR3 nucleotides: TGTGCCAGCAAACCCTTTCGGGGGGGCCTGATCGTGACAGATACGCAGTATTTT.

This chain connects TRBV29-1 to TRBJ2-1, with 13 bases aligning to TRBD2. With 8 bases clipped from V and 5 bases from J, the junction kept 3 bases outside the gene matches. Germline V lookup: CDR1 SQVTM, CDR2 ANQGSEA. CDR3 length equals 13 residues. The CDR3 nucleotides read TGCAGCTTTACTAGCGGGGGGGACAATGAGCAGTTCTTC. This sequence encodes CSFTSGGDNEQFF.

In its sample, this clonotype was seen many times. The V gene is TRBV5-1, the J gene TRBJ2-7, with D tentatively TRBD1 (6 bases). The CDR3 runs to 13 residues. V gave up 0 bases and J gave up 7 bases, with 11 bases separating them. Germline values: CDR1 SGHRS, CDR2 YFSETQ. In DNA form, the CDR3 reads TGCGCCAGCAGCTTGGAAACAGGGTGGGAGCAGTACTTC. It is translated as CASSLETGWEQYF.

The chain employs TRBV7-2 and TRBJ2-1; TRBD2 is a possible D gene (6 bases). Trimming took off 2 bases at V and 3 bases at J, with 11 bases between the two ends. Germline V CDR1 and CDR2: SGHTA, FQGNSA. This CDR3 region has 15 residues. CDR3 DNA sequence: TGTGCCAGCAGCTTAAGGAGGGAATTCTACAATGAGCAGTTCTTC. This gives the protein CASSLRREFYNEQFF.

The V gene is TRBV24-1, the J gene TRBJ1-5; 7 bases are shared with TRBD1. CDR3 length equals 15 residues. V dropped 6 bases and J dropped 1; count of bases not matched to a gene: 5. The germline CDR1 and CDR2 sequences are KGHDR and SFDVKD. Written as DNA, the CDR3 is TGTGCCACCAGTTCAGGGACAGCCAGCAATCAGCCCCAGCATTTT. It specifies CATSSGTASNQPQHF.